These T cell receptor beta chains were read from a single sample in a study of blood T cells in healthy people across ages. TCRdb re-called the 5' RACE reads with MiXCR, one entry per CDR3 protein. The sample lists 1.4 million or so distinct CDR3 sequences, less than 45% occurring once. The sequenced sample was blood. The receptors originated from a woman aged 18-30 years in good health. Each CDR3 is given with its conserved first and last residue.

j_gene | v_gene | CDR3aa
TRBJ1-2 | TRBV20-1 | CSARWRDLSGYTF
TRBJ1-6 | TRBV18 | CASSKGIRDSPLHF
TRBJ2-1 | TRBV7-2 | CASSLAGLGSNEQFF
TRBJ2-7 | TRBV12-3/TRBV12-4 | CASSASGGHYEQYF
TRBJ1-1 | TRBV5-1 | CASSLPRGGQTTSEAFF
TRBJ2-7 | TRBV10-3 | CAISESSRFLSYEQYF
TRBJ2-3 | TRBV10-2 | CASSDYTDTQYF
TRBJ2-2 | TRBV20-1 | CSARVGGNTGELFF
TRBJ2-7 | TRBV20-1 | CSARTDSYEQYF
TRBJ1-2 | TRBV4-3 | CASSQDLGGDYGYTF
TRBJ2-1 | TRBV7-9 | CASSFGGPSYNEQFF
TRBJ2-1 | TRBV14 | CASSQIPGLNNEQFF
TRBJ1-2 | TRBV6-6 | CASSNTGSWGYTF
TRBJ2-7 | TRBV12-3/TRBV12-4 | CASGRSDRVNQEQYF
NA | TRBV7-2 | CASSLGGVSSYNEQYF
TRBJ2-7 | TRBV28 | CASSLRTSGRSEQYF
TRBJ2-7 | TRBV20-1 | CSASYAGGQKGIHEQYF
TRBJ2-3 | TRBV4-1 | CASSQDRLAQYF
TRBJ1-5 | TRBV20-1 | CSATGTGAVGNQPQHF
TRBJ2-1 | TRBV6-1 | CASSEALHGGANEQFF
TRBJ1-1 | TRBV3-1 | CASSQWTEMNTEAFF
TRBJ2-6 | TRBV3-1 | CASSPNLAGANVLTF
TRBJ2-1 | TRBV6-6 | CASSYPQGGDNEQFF
TRBJ1-2 | TRBV21-1 | CASSKERGLYNYGYTF
TRBJ1-2 | TRBV20-1 | CSARDPSAMSGYTF
TRBJ2-6 | TRBV6-5 | CASSSRDRGSSGANVLTF
TRBJ2-1 | TRBV6-4 | CASSDTPGPYNEQFF
TRBJ1-5 | TRBV4-3 | CASSQETGLDQPQHF
TRBJ2-1 | TRBV4-1 | CASSQGPAMSSYNEQFF
TRBJ2-5 | TRBV20-1 | CSATTSRGPNIPNEQYF
TRBJ2-7 | TRBV25-1 | CASSPFRGNSYEQYF
TRBJ2-1 | TRBV20-1 | CSASRLAGKINEQFF
TRBJ1-1 | TRBV24-1 | CATGETGYTEAFF
TRBJ1-2 | TRBV4-3 | CASSQGSTIKYGYTF
TRBJ2-2 | TRBV2 | CASSEENTGELFF
TRBJ1-4 | TRBV9 | CASSVAMNEKLFF
TRBJ2-1 | TRBV5-4 | CASSLEARRVNEQFF